This T cell receptor (beta chain) emerged from a study of T cells expressing NK-cell markers. TCRdb re-called the 5' RACE reads, yielding one record per CDR3 amino acid sequence without DNA. The sample's table shows 90,000 to 130,000 distinct CDR3 sequences. From germline, CDR1 is DFQATT and CDR2 SNEGSKA (reference sequence). The CDR3 loop spans 19 amino acids. The sequenced material came from blood T cells: a sorted CD56 or NKG2C T cell subset, CD4+ or CD8+ T cells, or bulk PBMC T cells (not recorded which). This chain links TRBV20-1 with TRBJ2-3; TCRdb's D call, TRBD2, is unchecked because there is no DNA. This sequence originates from a woman aged 18 to 75 in good health. The CDR3 sequence: CSAMAGLAGVVRGTDTQYF.